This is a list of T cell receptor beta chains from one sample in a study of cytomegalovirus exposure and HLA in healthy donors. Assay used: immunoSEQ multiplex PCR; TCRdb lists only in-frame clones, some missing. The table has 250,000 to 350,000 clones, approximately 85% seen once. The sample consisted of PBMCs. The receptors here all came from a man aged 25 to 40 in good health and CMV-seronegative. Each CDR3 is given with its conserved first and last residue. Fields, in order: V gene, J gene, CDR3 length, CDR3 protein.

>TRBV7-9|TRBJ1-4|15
CASSPRTGWDEKLFF
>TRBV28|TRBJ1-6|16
CASSFSAGSSQAPLHF
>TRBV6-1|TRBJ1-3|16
CASSGGVLRSGNTIYF
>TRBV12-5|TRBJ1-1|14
CASGLDSMNTEAFF
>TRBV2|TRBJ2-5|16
CASREGRDRAQETQYF
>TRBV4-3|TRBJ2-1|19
CASSRSSASGGSSYNEQFF
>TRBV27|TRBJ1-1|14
CASSLYRASTEAFF
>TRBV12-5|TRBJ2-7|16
CASGLDRTGQSYEQYF
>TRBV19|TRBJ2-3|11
CASSTATGWYF
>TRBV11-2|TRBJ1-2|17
CASSLDRGGGVNYGYTF
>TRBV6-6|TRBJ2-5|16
CASSYSKAGGQETQYF
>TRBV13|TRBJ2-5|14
CASSLDRGFETQYF
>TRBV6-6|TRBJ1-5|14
CASSYSGVGQPQHF
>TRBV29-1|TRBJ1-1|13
CSVDEGAGTEAFF
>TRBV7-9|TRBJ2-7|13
CASSDGTDYEQYF
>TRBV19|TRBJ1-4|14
CASSNSGRDEKLFF
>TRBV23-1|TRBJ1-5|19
CASSQKIQRSHDSNQPQHF
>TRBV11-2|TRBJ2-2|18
CASSLDPTVTTNTGELFF
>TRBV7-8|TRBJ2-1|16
CASSVAWDSLYNEQFF
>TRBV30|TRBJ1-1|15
CAWRARQGMVTEAFF
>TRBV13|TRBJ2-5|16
CASSLSSVGRAETQYF
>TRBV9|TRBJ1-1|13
CASSVGMNTEAFF
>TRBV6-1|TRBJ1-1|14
CASSEHGVNTEAFF
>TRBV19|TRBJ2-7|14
CASSNGQGPYEQYF
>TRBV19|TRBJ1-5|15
CASSNNKARNQPQHF
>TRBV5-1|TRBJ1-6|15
CASSLGPGTASPLHF
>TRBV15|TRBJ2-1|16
CATSIRYGVTYNEQFF
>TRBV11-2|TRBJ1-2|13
CASSPVENYGYTF
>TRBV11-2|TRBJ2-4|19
CASSSWTSGGARAKNIQYF
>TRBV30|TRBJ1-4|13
CAWTRGGYEKLFF
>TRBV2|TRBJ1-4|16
CASRISRQGVNEKLFF
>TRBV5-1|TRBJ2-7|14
CASSLGAGLYEQYF
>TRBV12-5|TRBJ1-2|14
CASGLAGTWSGYTF
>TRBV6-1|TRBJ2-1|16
CASSEVRGQGANEQFF
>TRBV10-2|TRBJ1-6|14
CASSEQGWDSPLHF
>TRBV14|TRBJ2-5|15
CASSQDVGFGETQYF
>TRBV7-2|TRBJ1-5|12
CASSPPGRAQHF
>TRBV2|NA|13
CASGGQNFYEQYF
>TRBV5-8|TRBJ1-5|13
CASSLGGGQPQHF
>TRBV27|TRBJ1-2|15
CASSSRRTDHDGYTF
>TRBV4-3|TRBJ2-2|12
CASSHSTGELFF
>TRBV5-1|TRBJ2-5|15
CASSLRLAGGETQYF
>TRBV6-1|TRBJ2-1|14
CASSGTVIYNEQFF
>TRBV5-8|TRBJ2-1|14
CASSLDRVVNEQFF
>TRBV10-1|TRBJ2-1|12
CASSEANNEQFF
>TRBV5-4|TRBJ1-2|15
CASRSEGARGYGYTF